This TCR beta chain emerged from a study of blood T cell repertoires in COVID-19 (dated by TCRdb to the early 2020s). For the wider study: Samples covering the acute and convalescent phases of COVID-19 were provided by collaborators in the United States, Italy and Spain. The prospective study material was composed of cDNA or gDNA derived from T cells, B-cell-depleted T cells, or PBMCs. The dataset comprised deeply sampled blood TCRbeta repertoires from subjects exposed to, actively infected with, or recovered from COVID-19. A freely available public database, intended as a resource for researchers studying the immune response to SARS-CoV-2, is where the repertoires were released. The samples were drawn from the first 160 participants of the ongoing ImmuneRACE study and from over a thousand subjects provided by 6 global collaborators. Nearly every sample came with metadata listing a de-identified subject ID, COVID-19 status, age in years and sex. Where HLA class I and class II types were available, the types were taken from metadata supplied by the sample provider, not from assay-based typing. Overall study results and their limits: The amount of clinical and demographic metadata varied by source and participant and was provided uncurated.

In the prospective study, participants were roughly 18 to 100 years old, resided in about two dozen geographic areas of the United States, and were enrolled through a virtual design. In the prospective study, cohorts were assigned on the basis of participant-reported clinical history obtained from a screening survey and a study questionnaire. Recovered participants in ImmuneRACE Cohort 3 were defined as having two consecutive negative NP/OP PCR tests, clearance from a healthcare professional, or resolution of symptoms. Mobile phlebotomists in the prospective study collected whole blood, serum and a nasopharyngeal or oropharyngeal swab from every participant. Prospective study participants could optionally give additional blood draws and questionnaires over an approximately two-month period. Blood samples from the prospective study were shipped frozen or at room temperature prior to DNA extraction.

Comments on this clone: Its antigen specificity is not known. Per-base qualities were not stored, and no clone one base away is much larger.

TCRbeta CDR3 regions were amplified from genomic DNA using the immunoSEQ Assay, a bias-controlled multiplex PCR. On the study's bioinformatics: Within the assay, amplification of reference gene primers was used to estimate how many nucleated cells each sample contained. Sequence reads were collapsed and filtered to measure the absolute abundance of every unique TCRbeta CDR3 rearrangement. For each sample, productive Simpson clonality was calculated as the square root of Simpson's diversity index over productive rearrangements. In its TCRdb copy, this immuneACCESS table keeps in-frame sequences only and misses some clones. Where compared with another copy, unresolved V genes explain less than half of these, and the others have no known cause. From that table come the V and J calls and clone size; the DNA was used to work out D and trimming. In all, the sample holds roughly 150,000 clones, and roughly 80% of those were seen once. The leading ten clones occupy about 3.7% of the sample.

The sequencing input was PBMCs or T cells enriched from blood (not recorded which). The receptor comes from a woman aged 60-70 years who had recovered from COVID-19.

The sequenced DNA is TGTGCCAGCAGCCGGGGACTAGCGGCGAACACCGGGGAGCTGTTTTTT. Its coded protein is CASSRGLAANTGELFF. The rearranged chain carries TRBV3-1 (or the pseudogene TRBV3-2) and TRBJ2-2, and 11 junctional nucleotides match TRBD2. The CDR3 numbers 16 residues from cysteine through phenylalanine. The entry retains the CDR3 DNA only, 48 bases that are in frame from base 1. From the germline V gene (reference sequence), CDR1 is LGHDT and CDR2 is YNNKEL. Germline trimming: 4 bases from V, 0 bases from J; junction bases outside gene matches: 1.